Included here is one T cell receptor (beta chain) sequence, with context. Its specificity is unknown. CDR1 is LGHNA and CDR2 is YNFKEQ in the germline V gene. Trimming shortened V by 0 bases and J by 2 bases, and 11 bases separated the two germline ends. CDR3 size: 16 residues. The entry originates in a study of T cell responses to AZD1222 COVID-19 vaccine. Only in-frame clones appear in the TCRdb table, and some are missing; sequencing was by immunoSEQ multiplex PCR. The table lists roughly 180,000 clones, 75% to 95% of them singletons. Points from the study as a whole: Along spike, vaccine-associated CD4 TCRs were found throughout, with dominance at 160-218 and 743-854. Baseline serostatus was positive in only 5 to 7 AZD1222 recipients. Reportedly, close to half of spike-specific TCRs are directed against unmutated variant regions.

The TCR comes from an adult in good health. This chain uses TRBV4-2 with TRBJ2-1; a possible D gene is TRBD2 (6 bases). Specimen: peripheral blood, collected on day 0 of AZD1222 vaccination. CDR3 amino acids: CASSQDLTGAYNEQFF. The CDR3 nucleotides are TGTGCCAGCAGCCAAGATCTGACGGGGGCCTACAATGAGCAGTTCTTC.